This T cell receptor beta chain was retrieved from a study of T cell repertoires in aging, cancer and after chemotherapy. TCR beta rearrangements were amplified from peripheral blood genomic DNA. TRB rearrangements spanning V, D and J were amplified using mixed TRB-A/B primers. TCRdb called the multiplex PCR reads again in MiXCR, with one record for every CDR3 protein. The sample gives around 2,500 distinct CDR3 sequences, more than 45% of which show up once; more than 30% is in the top ten. V was pared by 3 bases and J by 2 bases, with 14 bases of the junction left unmatched. The CDR3 spans 19 residues.

This chain uses TRBV12-3 or TRBV12-4 with TRBJ2-5; TRBD2 agrees at 11 bases. The clonotype originates from a human donor with a blood cancer. The donor label of this sample is uncertain. Sequenced: blood. CDR3 coding DNA: TGTGCCAGCAGTTTCACTCGGCCGGGACTAGCGGATAGACAAGAGACCCAGTACTTC. The encoded protein is CASSFTRPGLADRQETQYF.